The 7 T cell receptor beta chains given below trace back to one sample, sequenced in a study of OX40 agonist ivuxolimab in advanced cancers. The assay was immunoSEQ multiplex PCR, and TCRdb's table has in-frame clones only and misses some. The sample records tens of thousands of clones, about 90% being singletons. Specimen: CD4+ or CD8+ T cells sorted from blood, collected in a trial of the OX40 agonist ivuxolimab. The receptors were sampled from an adult with an advanced solid tumor such as melanoma, head and neck, liver or kidney cancer.

This clone was counted a few times. The J gene is TRBJ2-4, the V gene TRBV28; D unclear. The germline gives CDR1 MDHEN, CDR2 SYDVKM. The CDR3 consists of 15 residues. V was pared by 1 base and J by 8 bases, with 15 bases between. As DNA, the CDR3 is TGTGCCAGCAGTTTATCCGCGGCGTTGCCGGACATTCAGTACTTC. This encodes CASSLSAALPDIQYF.

The chain has TRBV19 and TRBJ2-2; 8 bases are a match to TRBD2. J gave up 7 bases and V 6 bases, and 4 bases lay outside the gene matches. CDR3 length: 13 residues. Looked up from germline, CDR1 is LNHDA and CDR2 is SQIVND (reference sequence). The CDR3: CASSQRELGELFF. In DNA form, the CDR3 reads TGTGCCAGTAGCCAGCGGGAGCTCGGGGAGCTGTTTTTT. Combining the CDR3 with reference TRBV19 and TRBJ2-2 gives the whole variable domain DGGITQSPKYLFRKEGQNVTLSCEQNLNHDAMYWYRQDPGQGLRLIYYSQIVNDFQKGDIAEGYSVSREKKESFPLTVTSAQKNPTAFYLCASSQRELGELFFGEGSRLTVL.

The table lists this clone with a count of one. The chain carries TRBV6-5 and TRBJ2-7; D ambiguous. Trimming removed 7 bases from V and 6 bases from J, with 10 bases in between. Germline loops: CDR1 MNHEY, CDR2 SVGAGI. CDR3 length equals 11 residues. In DNA, the CDR3 is TGTGCCAGCACCACACAAGGCGAGCAGTACTTC. It encodes CASTTQGEQYF.

This rearrangement joins TRBV18 to TRBJ1-1; D is uncertain. CDR1 is KGHSH, CDR2 LQKENI, per germline. There are 14 residues in the CDR3. The germline V and J ends were trimmed by 6 bases and 1 base, with 12 bases remaining between them. CDR3 nucleotides: TGTGCCAGCTCCCCGCGGGCAGCGAACACTGAAGCTTTCTTT. Translation gives CASSPRAANTEAFF.

The chain has TRBV7-2 and TRBJ1-1; D may be TRBD1 (6 bases). Trimming removed 6 bases from V and 4 bases from J, with 12 bases in between. Per germline, CDR1 SGHTA and CDR2 FQGNSA. CDR3 length: 13 amino acids. The CDR3: CASSFTGSTEAFF. For the CDR3, the DNA is TGTGCCAGCAGTTTCACAGGGAGCACTGAAGCTTTCTTT.

This chain uses TRBV28 with TRBJ2-5, with 7 bases identical to TRBD1. CDR3 size: 12 residues. Germline V CDR1 and CDR2: MDHEN, SYDVKM. The ends lost 7 bases at V and 9 bases at J; junction bases unmatched: 8. CDR3 nucleotide sequence: TGTGCCAGCATGGGACAGACGAGATCCCAGTACTTC. Protein: CASMGQTRSQYF. The whole variable domain, remainder taken from reference TRBV28 and TRBJ2-5, is DVKVTQSSRYLVKRTGEKVFLECVQDMDHENMFWYRQDPGLGLRLIYFSYDVKMKEKGDIPEGYSVSREKKERFSLILESASTNQTSMYLCASMGQTRSQYFGPGTRLLVL.

The chain is built from TRBV5-1 and TRBJ1-5, with D maybe TRBD1 (5 bases). Between the trimmed V and J ends, which lost 1 base and 6 bases, there was a span of 11 bases. The CDR3 totals 14 residues. The germline CDR1 and CDR2 sequences are SGHRS and YFSETQ. CDR3 amino acids: CASSLRPGGQPQHF. DNA of the CDR3: TGCGCCAGCAGCTTGAGGCCGGGGGGTCAGCCCCAGCATTTT.